This T cell receptor beta chain was identified in a study of Ad26.COV2.S vaccination and SARS-CoV-2 variants. Study at large: COV1001, an Ad26.COV2.S trial, supplied this vaccine-arm donor. By the intramuscular route, Ad26.COV2.S was given once, or twice 56 days apart.

Treatment reported: around 19 received Ad26.COV2.S at low or high dose, single or two shots; 5 received placebo; per-sample allocation not given. The samples date from day 63 after the first vaccine or placebo injection. Points on this clone: Its target is unknown.

Notes on the study in general: Relative to placebo recipients, vaccine recipients exhibited elevated spike-specific TCR breadth. Marked by substantial breadth, spike-specific CD8+ and CD4+ T cell responses were reportedly seen after vaccination.

Assay: immunoSEQ multiplex PCR; the TCRdb copy retains only in-frame clones and omits some. Altogether about 680,000 clones are present, 70% to 90% being singletons, with the ten largest covering approximately 1.5%. The specimen was peripheral blood, collected in a trial of Ad26.COV2.S vaccine versus placebo. The source is a person aged 18-60 years who received the Ad26.COV2.S COVID-19 vaccine or a placebo.

The CDR3 region is CSATGTALLEQYF. The DNA for the CDR3 is TGCAGCGCGACGGGGACTGCCCTGTTGGAGCAGTACTTC. The chain combines TRBV29-1 with TRBJ2-7; possibly TRBD2 for D (6 bases). The CDR3 runs 13 residues. Trimming pared 7 bases from V and 7 bases from J, leaving 20 bases between. Germline-derived CDR1 and CDR2 are SQVTM and ANQGSEA.